This TCR beta chain is from a study of CD8 T cells in Susac syndrome. At the level of the study: Clinically active disease was present in six of the sequenced Susac syndrome patients. Eight of these patients were in remission.

A note on this clonotype: Its antigen remains unknown.

Negative isolation yielded the CD8+ and CD4+ T cells, while FACS enriched the TEMRA cells. Overall study findings and caveats: In Susac syndrome, CD8+ expansion was highest in TEMRA and active disease.

RNA in amounts of roughly 0.5 to 1 ug was reverse transcribed with random hexamers. Amplification of TCR beta CDR3 spanned 54 Vbeta and 13 Jbeta via immunoSEQ multiplex PCR. TCRdb analysed the immunoSEQ multiplex PCR reads with MiXCR anew, one entry per CDR3 protein. The table shows about 120,000 distinct CDR3 sequences, with roughly 94% occurring only once. The CDR3 contains 15 residues. Germline CDR1 MGHRA, CDR2 YSYEKL. Trimming removed 4 bases from V and 2 bases from J, with 12 bases in between. This receptor was taken from a human donor with Susac syndrome. The sequencing sample was made of CD8+ T cells from PBMCs. The chain carries TRBV4-1 and TRBJ2-1; a weak D match, TRBD2 (7 bases). CDR3 DNA sequence: TGCGCCAGCAGCCTGGGGAGGGGGGCCTACAATGAGCAGTTCTTC. As protein: CASSLGRGAYNEQFF.